This T cell receptor (beta chain) was captured by sequencing in a study of blood T cell repertoires in COVID-19. Study details: T cells, B-cell-depleted T cells, or PBMCs provided the cDNA or gDNA that served as material.

This clone appeared once. The CDR3 covers 13 residues. The V end was cut by 3 bases, the J end by 5 bases, with 13 bases between. Germline V gene lookup returns CDR1 GTSNPN and CDR2 SVGIG (reference sequence). TCRdb's copy holds only in-frame clones and misses some; the assay was immunoSEQ multiplex PCR. The data hold around 100,000 clones, with more than 75% observed a single time. The sequence came from a man aged 25 to 40 in a cohort sampled during active COVID-19. The J gene is TRBJ2-5, the V gene TRBV30; the D gene is possibly TRBD1 (6 bases). The specimen sequenced was peripheral blood. The DNA for the CDR3 is TGTGCCTGGAGCCCTCCAGGGGTTGAGACCCAGTACTTC. Encoded protein: CAWSPPGVETQYF.